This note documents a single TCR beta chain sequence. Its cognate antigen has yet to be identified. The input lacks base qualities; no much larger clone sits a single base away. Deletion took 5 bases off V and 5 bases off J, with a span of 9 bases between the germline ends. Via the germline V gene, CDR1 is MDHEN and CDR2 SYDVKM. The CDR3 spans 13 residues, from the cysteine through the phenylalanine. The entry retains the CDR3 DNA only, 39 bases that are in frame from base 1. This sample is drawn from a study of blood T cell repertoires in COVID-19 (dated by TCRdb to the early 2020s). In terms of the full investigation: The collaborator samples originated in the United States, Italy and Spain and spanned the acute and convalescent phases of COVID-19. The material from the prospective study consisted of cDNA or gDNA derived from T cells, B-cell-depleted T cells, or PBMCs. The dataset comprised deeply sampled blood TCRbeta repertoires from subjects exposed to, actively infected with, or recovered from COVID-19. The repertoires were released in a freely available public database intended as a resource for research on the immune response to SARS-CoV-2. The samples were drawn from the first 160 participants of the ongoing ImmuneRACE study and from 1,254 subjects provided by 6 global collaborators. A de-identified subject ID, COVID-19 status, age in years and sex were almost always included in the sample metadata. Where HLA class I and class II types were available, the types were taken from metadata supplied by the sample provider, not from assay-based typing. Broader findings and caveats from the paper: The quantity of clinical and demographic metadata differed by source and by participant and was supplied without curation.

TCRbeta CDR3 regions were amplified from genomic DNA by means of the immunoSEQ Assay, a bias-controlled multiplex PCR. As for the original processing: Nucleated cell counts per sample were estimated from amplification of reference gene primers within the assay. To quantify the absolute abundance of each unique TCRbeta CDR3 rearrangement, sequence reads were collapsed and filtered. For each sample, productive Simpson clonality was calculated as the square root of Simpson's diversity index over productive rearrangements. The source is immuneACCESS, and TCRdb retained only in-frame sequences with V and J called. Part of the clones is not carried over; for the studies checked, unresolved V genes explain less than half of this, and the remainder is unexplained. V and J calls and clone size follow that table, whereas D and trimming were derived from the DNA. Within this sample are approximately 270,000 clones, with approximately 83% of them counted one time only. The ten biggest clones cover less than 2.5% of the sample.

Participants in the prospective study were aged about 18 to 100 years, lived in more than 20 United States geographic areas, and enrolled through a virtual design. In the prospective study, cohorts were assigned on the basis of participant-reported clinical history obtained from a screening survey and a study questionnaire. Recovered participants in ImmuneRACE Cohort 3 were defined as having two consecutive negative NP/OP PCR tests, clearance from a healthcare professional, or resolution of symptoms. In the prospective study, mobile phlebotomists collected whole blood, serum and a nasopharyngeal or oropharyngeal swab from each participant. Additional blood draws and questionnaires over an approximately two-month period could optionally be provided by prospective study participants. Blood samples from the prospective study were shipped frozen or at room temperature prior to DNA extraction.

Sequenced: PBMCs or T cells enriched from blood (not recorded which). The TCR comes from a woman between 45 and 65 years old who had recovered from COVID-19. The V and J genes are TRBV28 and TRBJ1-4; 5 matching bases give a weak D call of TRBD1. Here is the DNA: TGTGCCAGCAGTAGACAGTACAATGAAAAACTGTTTTTT. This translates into CASSRQYNEKLFF.